The clone carrying this TCR beta chain has only a few counts. No antigen is known for it. Study observations and caveats: Tumor Tregs overlapped most with tumor, then blood, naive CD4+ cells.

Cells sorted as Tregs were CD4+, CD25+ and CD127-/low. TCRdb processed the 5' RACE reads anew with MiXCR; each CDR3 protein has one entry. This sample has 52,000 or so distinct CDR3 sequences; less than 25% occur once, and the top ten carry roughly 2.9%. The germline V gene has CDR1 MNHEY and CDR2 SVGAGI. The germline V and J ends were trimmed by 10 bases and 0 bases, with 13 bases remaining between them. This CDR3 region has 13 residues. The chain has TRBV6-5 and TRBJ2-7, with D possibly being TRBD1 (5 bases). Sequencing used tumor-infiltrating Tregs sorted from the breast tumor. The receptor's source is a female donor with breast cancer. CDR3 sequence (DNA): TGTGCCACCAGAGACAGCACCTCCTACGAGCAGTACTTC. Translation gives CATRDSTSYEQYF.